Each of the 29 T cell receptor beta chains below was sequenced from the same sample in a study of shared clonotypes between healthy human individuals. Produced via immunoSEQ multiplex PCR; TCRdb's table is partial and in-frame only. The data show hundreds of thousands of clones, around 81% seen once. The sample taken for sequencing was PBMCs. Source of these receptors: a woman aged 40-49 years in good health. Some clones in this sample may be carry-over from other donors' samples.

The chain joins TRBV5-4 to TRBJ2-6; a weak D match, TRBD2 (7 bases). Germline assignment: CDR1 SGHNT and CDR2 YYREEE (reference sequence). Trimming shortened V by 4 bases and J by 0 bases, and 14 bases separated the two germline ends. The CDR3 loop spans 17 amino acids. The CDR3 region is CASSPAGALSGANVLTF. The CDR3 DNA is TGTGCCAGCAGCCCCGCGGGGGCCCTCTCTGGGGCCAACGTCCTGACTTTC. Full variable domain (rest looked up from reference TRBV5-4 and TRBJ2-6): ETGVTQSPTHLIKTRGQQVTLRCSSQSGHNTVSWYQQALGQGPQFIFQYYREEENGRGNFPPRFSGLQFPNYSSELNVNALELDDSALYLCASSPAGALSGANVLTFGAGSRLTVL.

The chain employs TRBV5-6 and TRBJ1-4, with D possibly being TRBD1 (5 bases). CDR3 size: 14 residues. The germline V gene has CDR1 SGHDT and CDR2 YYEEEE. V was shortened by 2 bases and J by 7 bases, with 12 bases between the two germline ends. The CDR3 loop is CASSFGQGGEKLFF. CDR3 coding DNA: TGTGCCAGCAGCTTTGGGCAGGGAGGTGAAAAACTGTTTTTT.

CDR3 sequence (DNA): TGTGCCAGCTCGAGTAGCGGGAGGGCTCACTCCTACGAGCAGTACTTC. Translated, it gives CASSSSGRAHSYEQYF. The rearrangement joins TRBV21-1 to TRBJ2-7; TRBD2 reflects the table's D call only, with no check against the DNA. TRBV21-1 is reported as a pseudogene. The CDR3 is 16 amino acids.

The chain uses TRBV18 and TRBJ2-3; D call uncertain. The CDR3 runs 14 residues. The V gene's germline CDR1 is KGHSH and CDR2 LQKENI. V was trimmed by 1 base and J by 2 bases, leaving 7 bases between them. CDR3 in DNA: TGTGCCAGCTCACCACGTCCCCTCACAGATACGCAGTATTTT. This encodes CASSPRPLTDTQYF.

The J gene is TRBJ2-3, the V gene TRBV15; D gene unclear. Trimming removed 0 bases from V and 4 bases from J, with 8 bases in between. Germline V gene sequence: CDR1 LNHNV, CDR2 YYDKDF (reference sequence). This CDR3 comprises 14 residues. The CDR3 nucleotides are TGTGCCACCAGCAGAGACCTCCTCGCAGATACGCAGTATTTT. This encodes CATSRDLLADTQYF.

The chain employs TRBV10-3 and TRBJ2-1, with 7 positions matching TRBD2. V lost 0 bases, J lost 5 bases, and 10 bases stayed unmatched. The CDR3 loop spans 17 amino acids. Germline CDR1 is ENHRY and CDR2 is SYGVKD. In DNA form, the CDR3 reads TGTGCCATCAGTGAGTCGCCAGCGGGGCGCCGTGACAATGAGCAGTTCTTC. It encodes CAISESPAGRRDNEQFF.

The chain links TRBV7-8 to TRBJ1-2; D call uncertain. V was pared by 5 bases and J by 13 bases, with 17 bases between. Germline-derived CDR1 and CDR2 are SGHVS and FQNEAQ. The CDR3 extends over 12 amino acids. CDR3 region: CASSTTGGPVTF. CDR3 bases: TGTGCCAGCAGCACCACGGGAGGCCCAGTCACCTTC.

J is TRBJ2-1 and V is TRBV6-1; D perhaps matches TRBD1 (6 bases). V lost 2 bases to trimming and J lost 2 bases, with 16 bases between them. The CDR3 length is 17 residues. Germline V gene lookup returns CDR1 MNHNS and CDR2 SASEGT. The CDR3 bases are TGTGCCAGCAGTGAAAATCCACAGGGAAGCGCCTACAATGAGCAGTTCTTC. This gives the protein CASSENPQGSAYNEQFF.

This chain uses TRBV7-8 with TRBJ1-5; D is undetermined. Germline assignment: CDR1 SGHVS and CDR2 FQNEAQ. This CDR3 is built from 13 residues. Deletions cut 1 base from V and 7 bases from J, with 8 bases between. CDR3 sequence (DNA): TGTGCCAGCAGCTTAGTGCCAGAACAGCCCCAGCATTTT. It codes for CASSLVPEQPQHF.

Points on this clone: Other nucleotide sequences in the sample specify the same CDR3. The V gene is TRBV15, the J gene TRBJ2-7; D is possibly TRBD1 (6 bases). Trimming pared 3 bases from V and 3 bases from J, leaving 12 bases between. CDR1 and CDR2 (germline): LNHNV, YYDKDF (reference sequence). The CDR3 extends over 14 amino acids. CDR3 protein: CATSRTGASYEQYF. The CDR3 DNA is TGTGCCACCAGCAGGACAGGAGCTAGCTACGAGCAGTACTTC.

Many counts were recorded for this clone. V gene TRBV5-4 combines with J gene TRBJ2-2, with 11 bases matching TRBD2. The CDR3 covers 16 residues. Germline-derived CDR1 and CDR2 are SGHNT and YYREEE (reference sequence). The junction had 9 bases not matched to a gene; V was cut back by 5 bases and J by 6 bases. The CDR3 sequence: CASSRTSGRSAGELFF. CDR3 nucleotides: TGTGCCAGCAGTCGCACTAGCGGGAGATCCGCCGGGGAGCTGTTTTTT.

The chain is built from TRBV6-5 and TRBJ1-5; D is uncertain. With 0 bases removed from V and 7 bases from J, the gap between germline ends came to 7 bases. The CDR3 has 13 amino acids. Germline V lookup: CDR1 MNHEY, CDR2 SVGAGI. This CDR3 reads CASSYSTSQPQHF. In DNA form, the CDR3 reads TGTGCCAGCAGTTACTCTACTTCCCAGCCCCAGCATTTT.

This clone has only a few counts. The gene calls are TRBV29-1 and TRBJ1-1; D unresolved. Germline V gene lookup returns CDR1 SQVTM and CDR2 ANQGSEA. The germline V and J ends were trimmed by 3 bases and 1 base, with 6 bases remaining between them. CDR3 size: 12 residues. CDR3 protein: CSVDIWNTEAFF. The CDR3 DNA sequence: TGCAGCGTTGACATCTGGAACACTGAAGCTTTCTTT.

This sequence joins TRBV2 and TRBJ2-1, with TRBD1 matching over 11 bases. Germline values: CDR1 SNHLY, CDR2 FYNNEI. The ends lost 10 bases at V and 7 bases at J; junction bases unmatched: 9. The length of the CDR3 is 14 residues. CDR3 bases: TGTGCCAACTATCGGGACAGGGGGAGGAATGAGCAGTTCTTC. Its protein is CANYRDRGRNEQFF.

This clone has more than one count but fewer than ten. The chain links TRBV10-3 to TRBJ1-1; no clear D. Germline CDR1 and CDR2: ENHRY and SYGVKD. The CDR3 has 11 residues. The ends were cut back, 8 bases at V and 10 bases at J, with 14 bases in the middle. The CDR3 DNA reads as TGTGCCATCTCCGGCGCAAGGGCAGCTTTCTTT. Translation: CAISGARAAFF.

The V gene is TRBV9, the J gene TRBJ1-3; D not resolved. Germline lookup yields CDR1 SGDLS and CDR2 YYNGEE. The CDR3 is 14 amino acids. V gave up 0 bases and J gave up 7 bases, with 11 bases separating them. The CDR3 loop reads CASSVDLTTNTIYF. CDR3 in DNA: TGTGCCAGCAGCGTAGATCTTACCACCAACACCATATATTTT.

This clone was observed a single time. V is TRBV11-2 and J is TRBJ1-1; the match to TRBD1 covers 7 bases. Germline-derived CDR1 and CDR2 are SGHAT and FQNNGV. V lost 1 base and J lost 0; bases outside the gene matches: 5. The CDR3 extends over 16 amino acids. The CDR3 coding sequence is TGTGCCAGCAGCTTAGGCCACAGGGGAATGAACACTGAAGCTTTCTTT. This gives the protein CASSLGHRGMNTEAFF.

V and J are TRBV6-1 and TRBJ2-3; D is uncertain. The V end was cut by 1 base, the J end by 5 bases, with 13 bases between. The germline V gene has CDR1 MNHNS and CDR2 SASEGT. The CDR3 loop spans 15 amino acids. Here the CDR3 reads CASSEGQTGRDTQYF. CDR3 in DNA: TGTGCCAGCAGTGAAGGCCAGACGGGCAGAGATACGCAGTATTTT.

The chain combines TRBV5-1 with TRBJ1-2; the D is unclear. The CDR3 extends over 13 amino acids. Germline V gene sequence: CDR1 SGHRS, CDR2 YFSETQ. Trimming removed 4 bases from V and 4 bases from J, with 11 bases in between. CDR3 bases: TGCGCCAGCAGCGAAGACGGGCCCTATGGCTACACCTTC. Translation: CASSEDGPYGYTF.

V is TRBV6-1 and J is TRBJ2-7; D is perhaps TRBD1 (8 bases). Trimming left V 8 bases short and J 2 bases short, with 19 bases between. The CDR3 contains 15 residues. Per germline, CDR1 MNHNS and CDR2 SASEGT. The CDR3 DNA reads TGTGCCAGCCACTGGGGGGGGACAGGCGCCTACGAGCAGTACTTC. Residues: CASHWGGTGAYEQYF.

The chain is built from TRBV28 and TRBJ2-3; possible D gene TRBD2, 6 bases. In germline, CDR1 is MDHEN, CDR2 SYDVKM. Trimming removed 8 bases from V and 6 bases from J, with 18 bases in between. This CDR3 comprises 14 residues. CDR3 amino acids: CASGGRGNLDTQYF. The CDR3 DNA sequence: TGTGCCAGCGGGGGGAGAGGAAACTTGGATACGCAGTATTTT.

The J gene is TRBJ1-1, the V gene TRBV2; D is possibly TRBD1 (5 bases). This CDR3 has 13 amino acids. The V end was cut by 5 bases, the J end by 5 bases, with 12 bases between. Germline CDR1 and CDR2: SNHLY and FYNNEI. This CDR3 reads CASSKQDSTEAFF. The CDR3 DNA reads as TGTGCCAGCAGTAAACAGGATTCGACTGAAGCTTTCTTT.

The chain couples TRBV29-1 to TRBJ2-5; D remains unclear. Gene TRBJ2-7 matches the end of the DNA better, so the J call may be wrong. CDR1 is SQVTM and CDR2 is ANQGSEA in the germline V gene. This CDR3 has 11 amino acids. CDR3 sequence: CSVAQQDEQYF. CDR3 nucleotide sequence: TGCAGCGTTGCGCAGCAGGACGAGCAGTACTTC.

This clone has only one observation. The rearrangement uses TRBV11-2 and TRBJ2-2, with D unclear. Germline V lookup: CDR1 SGHAT, CDR2 FQNNGV. This CDR3 has 14 residues. V lost 6 bases, J lost 2 bases, and 10 bases lay in between. The CDR3 region has the DNA TGTGCCAGCAGGCGTGACTTTAACACCGGGGAGCTGTTTTTT. This encodes CASRRDFNTGELFF.

This sequence joins TRBV10-3 and TRBJ1-3; 9 positions match TRBD1. Germline V gene sequence: CDR1 ENHRY, CDR2 SYGVKD. CDR3 length equals 15 residues. Trimming at V came to 4 bases and at J to 4 bases, leaving 5 bases not matched to a gene. DNA for the CDR3: TGTGCCATCAGTGGGGGGACAGGGAGAGGAAACACCATATATTTT. Amino acids: CAISGGTGRGNTIYF.

CDR3 in amino acids: CASSRGYVNEQFF. The DNA for the CDR3 is TGTGCCAGCAGCCGGGGGTATGTGAATGAGCAGTTCTTC. V and J are TRBV5-4 and TRBJ2-1, with D perhaps TRBD2 (6 bases). The V gene lost 4 bases and the J gene lost 7 bases, with 12 bases spanning the gap. The CDR3 has 13 residues. Germline V gene sequence: CDR1 SGHNT, CDR2 YYREEE (reference sequence).

V is TRBV7-9 and J is TRBJ1-4; D is unresolved. Trimming removed 4 bases from V and 2 bases from J, with 11 bases in between. Germline V lookup: CDR1 SEHNR, CDR2 FQNEAQ (reference sequence). The CDR3 consists of 15 residues. The CDR3 nucleotides read TGTGCCAGCAGCTCTTGGGGTGCGACTAATGAAAAACTGTTTTTT. It encodes CASSSWGATNEKLFF.

The chain carries TRBV7-2 and TRBJ1-2; D gene ambiguous. V lost 1 base and J 5 bases, leaving 5 bases between the germline ends. The CDR3 is 12 residues long. Germline values: CDR1 SGHTA, CDR2 FQGNSA. CDR3 residues: CASSLEGYGYTF. In DNA form, the CDR3 reads TGTGCCAGCAGCTTAGAGGGTTATGGCTACACCTTC. Full variable domain (rest looked up from reference TRBV7-2 and TRBJ1-2): GAGVSQSPSNKVTEKGKDVELRCDPISGHTALYWYRQSLGQGLEFLIYFQGNSAPDKSGLPSDRFSAERTGGSVSTLTIQRTQQEDSAVYLCASSLEGYGYTFGSGTRLTVV.

The chain recombines TRBV28 with TRBJ1-6; 9 bases line up with TRBD1. V was pared by 2 bases and J by 7 bases, with 3 bases of the junction left unmatched. The CDR3 loop spans 15 amino acids. The germline gives CDR1 MDHEN, CDR2 SYDVKM. The CDR3 is CASSLTGTGNSPLHF. Here the CDR3 DNA reads TGTGCCAGCAGTTTAACCGGGACAGGGAATTCACCCCTCCACTTT.